This TCR beta chain was documented in a study of persistence of HIV-infected CD4 T cells. This clone was found a few times. Its antigen is not known. Other DNA sequences in this specimen translate into the identical CDR3. Sequencing used immunoSEQ version 4 in survey mode. Data came from immunoSEQ multiplex PCR; TCRdb stores just in-frame clones and leaves some out. The table has tens of thousands of clones, more than 70% seen once. An overlapping HIV-1 Gag peptide pool stimulated these cells at approximately 0.91 ug/peptide/mL. Sorted nonresponding memory CD4+ T cells were CD40L-negative, CD69-negative, CD45RO-high. Material: CD4+ T cells sorted from PBMCs after 18-hour stimulation, obtained from a patient who received antiretroviral therapy. The clonotype was recovered from an adult man with HIV who was CMV-seropositive.

The CDR3 sequence: CASSGQGASNQPQHF. In nucleotides, the CDR3 is TGTGCCAGCAGTGGCCAGGGGGCTAGCAATCAGCCCCAGCATTTT. This rearrangement joins TRBV2 to TRBJ1-5, with TRBD1 identical over 8 bases. The germline gives CDR1 SNHLY, CDR2 FYNNEI. The junction had 2 bases not matched to a gene; V was cut back by 4 bases and J by 0 bases. The CDR3 runs to 15 residues.